This T cell receptor beta chain was found in a study of Graves' ophthalmopathy and Graves' hyperthyroidism. Across the whole study: Investigators collected peripheral blood at initial diagnosis, before any treatment was given. Study findings and constraints: A majority of expanded thyroid clonotypes exceeding 0.001 frequency were likewise present in blood. This model predicted ophthalmopathy progression (sensitivity 70% to 71%, specificity about 73%).

Amplification from RNA transcripts yielded the TCR beta CDR3 regions. An opening RT-PCR round employed HTBI primers and preceded a second-round multiplex PCR. One entry per CDR3 protein results from TCRdb running MiXCR on the multiplex PCR reads. The sample includes under 400,000 distinct CDR3 sequences, under 20% of them seen just once. The length of the CDR3 is 16 residues. The germline gives CDR1 SGHAT, CDR2 FQNNGV. V dropped 1 base and J dropped 1 base, with 13 bases sitting between them. This clonotype was observed many times. Its antigen remains unidentified. The sample taken for sequencing was peripheral blood. The chain recombines TRBV11-2 with TRBJ1-1, with D uncertain. The TCR comes from an adult man with Graves' ophthalmopathy. CDR3 DNA sequence: TGTGCCAGCAGCTTAGTTGCATCGTCGGAGAACACTGAAGCTTTCTTT. It codes for CASSLVASSENTEAFF.